The TCR beta chain described here comes from a study of CD8 T cells in Susac syndrome. Purification of the CD8+ and CD4+ T cells relied on negative isolation, and TEMRA cells underwent FACS enrichment. Random hexamers were used to reverse transcribe roughly 0.5 to 1 ug of RNA. immunoSEQ multiplex PCR amplified TCR beta CDR3 across 54 Vbeta, 13 Jbeta. TCRdb independently ran MiXCR on the immunoSEQ multiplex PCR reads; one entry per CDR3 protein. The sample carries about 200,000 distinct CDR3 sequences, about 95% recorded once. Per germline, CDR1 DFQATT and CDR2 SNEGSKA (reference sequence). Trimming removed 0 bases from V and 1 base from J, with 9 bases in between. The CDR3 loop spans 14 amino acids. This clonotype showed up just once.

This chain connects TRBV20-1 to TRBJ2-5; D not certain. This clonotype was obtained from a human donor with multiple sclerosis. Sequencing was carried out using CD4+ T cells from PBMCs. As DNA, the CDR3 is TGCAGTGCTAGAGATCTCCGCGTCCAAGAGACCCAGTACTTC. Amino acids: CSARDLRVQETQYF.